This T cell receptor (beta chain) is from a study of T cell repertoires in cytomegalovirus infection (dated by TCRdb to about 2019). Context from the whole study: Because public TCR beta signatures pointed to carriage of CMV infection together with the matching HLA type, the HLA type of each donor mattered for the analysis.

Based on the germline V gene (reference sequence), the CDR1 and CDR2 sequences are LGHDT and YNNKEL. The CDR3 spans 13 residues, from the cysteine through the phenylalanine. The DNA shown is the 39-base CDR3, in frame from base 1. Trimming takes 0 bases from V and 9 bases from J, and the germline ends sit 9 bases apart. Sequencing was performed on an Illumina HiSeq 1500. Through fastp at Q25 and MiXCR, TCRdb rebuilt clones from the public reads, retaining in-frame beta chains. Each entry is one CDR3 protein sequence, shown with its most common DNA and genes. The sample table contains hundreds of thousands of distinct CDR3 sequences; only one count was recorded for about a tenth of them. The ten largest make up approximately 2.3% of the sample. This clonotype occurred many times. Its specific antigen is unknown. Base qualities are not provided; no much larger clone lies one nucleotide away. What the authors observed across the whole study: Cumulative frequency of public TCR beta family members discriminated carriers of CMV infection plus the relevant HLA type in this cohort and an independent roughly 350-donor cohort. The ex vivo response was dominated by HLA-C-restricted CMV-specific TCR beta clonotypes, and the single most frequent clonotype in two of eight donors was supplied by these HLA-C-restricted clonotypes.

The sequenced sample consisted of PBMCs. The receptor comes from a human donor in good health (CMV status not recorded). Some clones in this sample may be carry-over from other donors' samples. The rearranged chain carries TRBV3-1 and TRBJ2-1, with the D gene tentatively TRBD1 or TRBD2, based on 5 matching bases in each. This receptor has the CDR3 CASSQEDGTEQFF. At the DNA level, the sequence is TGTGCCAGCAGCCAAGAAGACGGGACTGAGCAGTTCTTC.